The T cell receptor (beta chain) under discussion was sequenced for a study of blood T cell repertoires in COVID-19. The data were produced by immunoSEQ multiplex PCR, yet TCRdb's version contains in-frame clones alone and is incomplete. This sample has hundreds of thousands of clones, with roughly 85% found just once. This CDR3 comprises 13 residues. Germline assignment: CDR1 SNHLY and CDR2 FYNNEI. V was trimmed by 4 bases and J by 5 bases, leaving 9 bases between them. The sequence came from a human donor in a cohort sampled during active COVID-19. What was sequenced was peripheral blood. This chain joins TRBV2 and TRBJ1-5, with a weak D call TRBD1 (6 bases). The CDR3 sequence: CASSGGPDQPQHF. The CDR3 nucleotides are TGTGCCAGCAGTGGGGGGCCAGATCAGCCCCAGCATTTT. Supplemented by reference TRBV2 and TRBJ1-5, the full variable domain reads EPEVTQTPSHQVTQMGQEVILRCVPISNHLYFYWYRQILGQKVEFLVSFYNNEISEKSEIFDDQFSVERPDGSNFTLKIRSTKLEDSAMYFCASSGGPDQPQHFGDGTRLSIL.